This is a list of T cell receptor beta chains from one sample in a study of cytomegalovirus exposure and HLA in healthy donors. Generated by immunoSEQ multiplex PCR, the TCRdb table keeps only in-frame clones and is missing some. The sample holds approximately 140,000 clones, roughly 78% seen once. The source material was PBMCs. The source is a man aged 35 to 55 in good health and CMV-seropositive. The CDR3 runs from the conserved cysteine through the conserved F or W. A D gene is named only where the DNA matches it firmly. For some rows the clone size is stated as once, few or many, or as a class when expanded; others skip it.

V	J	D	size	CDR3	DNA
TRBV7-3	TRBJ2-3	TRBD2	few	CASSSLVGKRELIDTQYF	TGTGCCAGCAGTTCCCTGGTTGGGAAGCGGGAGCTGATAGATACGCAGTATTTT
TRBV18	TRBJ2-1	.	.	CASSPLPTSSNEQFF	TGTGCCAGCTCACCACTTCCCACTAGTTCGAATGAGCAGTTCTTC
TRBV12-2	TRBJ2-7	.	.	CASRSRTSGSYEQYF	TGTGCAAGTCGCTCTCGGACTAGCGGTTCCTACGAGCAGTACTTC
TRBV14	TRBJ1-1	TRBD1	.	CASSTGTGVGAFF	TGTGCCAGCAGTACCGGGACAGGGGTTGGTGCTTTCTTT
TRBV6-5	TRBJ2-5	.	.	CASRTTNVRSETQYF	TGTGCCAGCAGGACGACAAACGTTCGATCGGAGACCCAGTACTTC
TRBV7-8	TRBJ1-5	.	few	CASSPGPTGGQPQHF	TGTGCCAGCAGCCCCGGCCCCACCGGGGGACAGCCCCAGCATTTT
TRBV5-1	TRBJ2-1	.	.	CASSLDGGNEQFF	TGCGCCAGCAGCTTGGACGGGGGAAATGAGCAGTTCTTC
TRBV9	TRBJ2-3	TRBD2	.	CASSVTSGRFTDTQYF	TGTGCCAGCAGCGTGACTAGCGGGAGGTTCACAGATACGCAGTATTTT
TRBV7-2	TRBJ1-2	.	.	CASSLMGHNYGYTF	TGTGCCAGCAGCTTAATGGGACACAACTATGGCTACACCTTC
TRBV5-5	TRBJ2-7	.	.	CASSLAGVGNYEQYF	TGTGCCAGCAGCTTGGCAGGGGTTGGGAACTACGAGCAGTACTTC
TRBV27	TRBJ2-7	TRBD2	.	CASSSGIAGGHYEQYF	TGTGCCAGCAGTTCGGGAATAGCGGGAGGGCACTACGAGCAGTACTTC
TRBV9	TRBJ2-1	TRBD2	.	CASSVDISGVYNEQFF	TGTGCCAGCAGCGTAGATATTAGCGGGGTTTACAATGAGCAGTTCTTC
TRBV7-3	TRBJ1-1	TRBD1	.	CASSLTGTGANTEAFF	TGTGCCAGCAGCTTAACGGGGACAGGGGCAAACACTGAAGCTTTCTTT
TRBV13	TRBJ2-1	TRBD2	once	CASSCSPTSGGAPSYNEQFF	TGTGCCAGCAGCTGTAGCCCGACTAGCGGAGGGGCTCCCTCCTACAATGAGCAGTTCTTC
TRBV2	TRBJ1-1	.	.	CASSEDGFPRAFF	TGTGCCAGCAGTGAAGATGGTTTCCCGCGGGCTTTCTTT
TRBV7-2	TRBJ2-2	TRBD2	.	CASSNSGINTGELFF	TGTGCCAGCAGCAATAGCGGGATTAACACCGGGGAGCTGTTTTTT
TRBV30	TRBJ2-1	.	.	CAWSRDFPPHNEQFF	TGTGCCTGGAGTCGGGACTTCCCGCCACACAATGAGCAGTTCTTC
TRBV19	TRBJ2-5	.	.	CASSRGGPGETQYF	TGTGCCAGTAGTAGAGGAGGGCCGGGGGAGACCCAGTACTTC
TRBV7-6	TRBJ2-1	.	.	CASSFGGYSLSRGSYNEQFF	TGTGCCAGCAGCTTCGGAGGTTACTCCCTTTCGCGGGGCTCCTACAATGAGCAGTTCTTC
TRBV30	TRBJ1-5	TRBD1	.	CAWSRGTGNQPQHF	TGTGCCTGGAGTAGAGGGACAGGCAATCAGCCCCAGCATTTT
TRBV7-9	TRBJ1-6	.	.	CASRPLSSYNSPLHF	TGTGCCTCTAGACCCTTGAGCTCCTATAATTCACCCCTCCACTTT
TRBV5-1	TRBJ2-7	TRBD2	.	CASSSRAGGPYEQYF	TGCGCCAGCAGCTCCCGAGCGGGAGGCCCCTACGAGCAGTACTTC
TRBV19	TRBJ2-7	TRBD2	.	CASRRTSGIYEQYF	TGTGCCAGTAGGCGGACTAGCGGGATTTACGAGCAGTACTTC
TRBV7-2	TRBJ2-2	TRBD2	.	CASSPFSSGITGELFF	TGTGCCAGCAGCCCCTTTAGTAGCGGGATCACCGGGGAGCTGTTTTTT
TRBV6-1	TRBJ1-4	.	.	CASIRQINEKLFF	TGTGCCAGCATCCGACAGATTAATGAAAAACTGTTTTTT
TRBV11-2	TRBJ1-1	.	.	CASSFNRGATEAFF	TGTGCCAGCAGCTTTAATCGGGGGGCGACTGAAGCTTTCTTT
TRBV28	TRBJ2-3	.	.	CASSFVGGTDTQYF	TGTGCCAGCAGTTTTGTAGGGGGCACAGATACGCAGTATTTT
TRBV10-2	TRBJ2-1	TRBD2	few	CASINRQTSAYNEQFF	TGCGCCAGCATCAACCGGCAGACTAGCGCTTACAATGAGCAGTTCTTC
TRBV6-5	TRBJ2-1	.	.	CASSRTSRAYNEQFF	TGTGCCAGCAGTCGAACTAGTCGGGCCTACAATGAGCAGTTCTTC
TRBV9	TRBJ2-3	TRBD2	.	CASSAEGGGLAGETDTQYF	TGTGCCAGCAGCGCCGAGGGGGGGGGACTAGCGGGAGAAACAGATACGCAGTATTTT
TRBV18	TRBJ2-1	TRBD1	.	CASSPRDRVEGEQFF	TGTGCCAGCTCACCTAGGGACAGGGTGGAAGGTGAGCAGTTCTTC
TRBV29-1	TRBJ2-7	.	.	CSVVRTAGNNEQYF	TGCAGCGTTGTAAGGACCGCCGGGAATAACGAGCAGTACTTC
TRBV5-5	TRBJ2-1	TRBD2	.	CASSSGWRGRFYEQFF	TGTGCCAGCAGCAGCGGTTGGCGCGGGAGGTTCTATGAGCAGTTCTTC
TRBV28	TRBJ1-1	TRBD1	.	CASSAPGGFTEAFF	TGTGCCAGCAGCGCCCCAGGGGGCTTCACTGAAGCTTTCTTT
TRBV30	TRBJ2-7	TRBD2	once	CALDRGGYEQYF	TGTGCCTTGGACCGGGGGGGCTACGAGCAGTACTTC